These 14 T cell receptor beta chains were sequenced from one sample in a study of CD4 T cells in relation to SARS-CoV-2 and coronaviruses. CD4+ T cells from unexposed donors were obtained before the COVID-19 pandemic (2011-2018). CD4+ T cells were isolated from the cells after around 11 days of culture. The assay was immunoSEQ multiplex PCR, and TCRdb's table has in-frame clones only and misses some. The sample includes more than 20,000 clones, roughly 81% of them seen just once. Antigens for these TCRs are unknown. The sample taken for sequencing was CD4+ T cells from PBMCs, cultured in vitro. All receptors come from a human donor in good health.

This chain joins TRBV7-2 and TRBJ1-2; TRBD1 matches 8 bases. The CDR3 extends over 15 amino acids. V lost 4 bases, J lost 4 bases, and 8 bases stayed unmatched. Germline V CDR1 and CDR2: SGHTA, FQGNSA. The CDR3 loop reads CASSSGPGQGYGYTF. The CDR3 DNA reads as TGTGCCAGCAGCTCTGGCCCCGGACAGGGCTATGGCTACACCTTC.

This clone turned up a few times. The chain joins TRBV7-9 to TRBJ2-1; 9 bases are shared with TRBD2. J gave up 8 bases and V 6 bases, and 11 bases lay outside the gene matches. This CDR3 region has 15 residues. CDR1 and CDR2 from the germline V gene are SEHNR and FQNEAQ (reference sequence). The CDR3 coding sequence is TGTGCCAGCAGTCCACCGGGACTAGCAGCCTATGAGCAGTTCTTC. This codes for CASSPPGLAAYEQFF.

This clone was seen only a few times. V is TRBV10-3 and J is TRBJ1-2; unclear D gene. The V and J ends lost 9 bases and 2 bases respectively, with 13 bases between them. CDR1 and CDR2 (germline): ENHRY, SYGVKD. The CDR3 runs to 13 residues. This CDR3 is CAMTMRENYGYTF. The CDR3, as DNA: TGTGCCATGACGATGCGGGAGAACTATGGCTACACCTTC.

The J gene is TRBJ2-7, the V gene TRBV19; no definite D call. CDR1 and CDR2 from the germline V gene are LNHDA and SQIVND (reference sequence). The ends were cut back, 2 bases at V and 0 bases at J, with 5 bases in the middle. The CDR3 contains 13 residues. As DNA, the CDR3 is TGTGCCAGTAGTATACAGGTCTCCTACGAGCAGTACTTC. Amino acids: CASSIQVSYEQYF.

This rearrangement joins TRBV30 to TRBJ2-7; 7 bases line up with TRBD1. CDR3 length equals 13 residues. V was pared by 4 bases and J by 3 bases, with 6 bases of the junction left unmatched. CDR1 GTSNPN and CDR2 SVGIG come from the germline V gene (reference sequence). The DNA for the CDR3 is TGTGCCTGGACGTTAGACAGGGACTACGAGCAGTACTTC. As protein: CAWTLDRDYEQYF. Full variable domain (remainder filled in from reference TRBV30 and TRBJ2-7): SQTIHQWPATLVQPVGSPLSLECTVEGTSNPNLYWYRQAAGRGLQLLFYSVGIGQISSEVPQNLSASRPQDRQFILSSKKLLLSDSGFYLCAWTLDRDYEQYFGPGTRLTVT.

The CDR3 sequence: CASSPTRQGRSYEQYF. In DNA, the CDR3 is TGTGCCAGCAGCCCGACTCGACAGGGGAGGAGCTACGAGCAGTACTTC. The gene calls are TRBV7-8 and TRBJ2-7, with TRBD1 matching 8 bases. With 5 bases clipped from V and 3 bases from J, the junction kept 12 bases outside the gene matches. The CDR3 has 16 residues. Germline CDR1 reads SGHVS; CDR2 reads FQNEAQ. Variable domain in full (rest from reference TRBV7-8 and TRBJ2-7): GAGVSQSPRYKVAKRGQDVALRCDPISGHVSLFWYQQALGQGPEFLTYFQNEAQLDKSGLPSDRFFAERPEGSVSTLKIQRTQQEDSAVYLCASSPTRQGRSYEQYFGPGTRLTVT.

In this sample, this clone turned up a few times. The chain combines TRBV2 with TRBJ1-1, with TRBD1 matching over 7 bases. The germline CDR1 and CDR2 sequences are SNHLY and FYNNEI. The CDR3 loop spans 16 amino acids. J lost 4 bases, V lost 8 bases, and 16 bases had no gene match. The CDR3 protein is CASRQGIVTPGTEAFF. Written as DNA, the CDR3 is TGTGCCAGCCGACAGGGAATCGTAACTCCTGGCACTGAAGCTTTCTTT.

The chain is built from TRBV4-2 and TRBJ2-7; D gene unclear. Germline CDR1 is LGHNA and CDR2 is YNFKEQ. Trimming took off 3 bases at V and 3 bases at J, with 15 bases between the two ends. The CDR3 is made up of 15 amino acids. CDR3 bases: TGTGCCAGCAGCCACGTTTTTTCCGAAAACTACGAGCAGTACTTC. Translating it yields CASSHVFSENYEQYF.

V gene TRBV3-1 (or the pseudogene TRBV3-2) combines with J gene TRBJ1-6; a weak D match, TRBD1 (6 bases). The CDR3 is 15 residues long. Per the germline V gene, CDR1 is LGHDT and CDR2 is YNNKEL (reference sequence). V shed 0 bases and J shed 6 bases, with 9 bases lying between them. The CDR3 is CASSQDVQGNSPLHF. CDR3 sequence (DNA): TGTGCCAGCAGCCAAGATGTACAGGGTAATTCACCCCTCCACTTT.

The CDR3 region is CASSPSGLAGGEETQYF. CDR3 DNA: TGTGCCAGCAGCCCATCGGGACTAGCGGGGGGAGAAGAGACCCAGTACTTC. J is TRBJ2-5 and V is TRBV13; 15 positions agree with TRBD2. Germline CDR1 reads PRHDT; CDR2 reads FYEKMQ (reference sequence). The CDR3 has 17 residues. Trimming at V came to 5 bases and at J to 3 bases, leaving 7 bases not matched to a gene.

The chain couples TRBV2 to TRBJ1-1; D may be TRBD1 (6 bases). Germline V gene data show CDR1 as SNHLY and CDR2 as FYNNEI. The length of the CDR3 is 12 residues. V lost 5 bases to trimming and J lost 8 bases, with 12 bases between them. CDR3 coding DNA: TGTGCCAGCAGTTGGACAGAGACCGAAGCTTTCTTT. It codes for CASSWTETEAFF.

V usage is TRBV7-2 and J usage is TRBJ2-7; D is possibly TRBD1 or TRBD2 (6 bases each). CDR3 size: 14 residues. V gave up 1 base and J gave up 0 bases, with 7 bases separating them. Germline assignment: CDR1 SGHTA and CDR2 FQGNSA. CDR3 in amino acids: CASSLEGGSYEQYF. The CDR3 bases are TGTGCCAGCAGCTTAGAGGGGGGCTCCTACGAGCAGTACTTC.

The chain couples TRBV19 to TRBJ2-7; 7 bases line up with TRBD2. V lost 3 bases and J lost 4; bases outside the gene matches: 6. The CDR3 has 14 residues. Germline CDR1 is LNHDA and CDR2 is SQIVND (reference sequence). CDR3 sequence reads: CASSIGTTQYEQYF. CDR3 nucleotide sequence: TGTGCCAGTAGTATCGGGACTACCCAATACGAGCAGTACTTC.

The chain uses TRBV29-1 and TRBJ2-7; D possibly corresponds to TRBD2 (6 bases). This CDR3 region has 14 residues. Trimming took off 7 bases at V and 2 bases at J, with 18 bases between the two ends. Per germline, CDR1 SQVTM and CDR2 ANQGSEA. CDR3 nucleotides: TGCAGCGCTACATCGGACGGAGGGGCCTACGAGCAGTACTTC. Translated, it gives CSATSDGGAYEQYF.